This TCR beta chain was sequenced during a study of metastatic and nonmetastatic thyroid tumors. TCRdb called clones again from the PCR reads with MiXCR. The profile covers some 15,000 clones, with about 13% appearing a single time and roughly 31% taken by the ten largest. Ahead of thyroid surgery, no patient had received treatment of any kind. From germline, CDR1 is ENHRY and CDR2 SYGVKD. V trimming: 8 bases; J trimming: 3 bases; junction bases outside the gene matches: 15. This CDR3 spans 16 amino acids. This clone was seen only a few times. The receptor was derived from a female donor with papillary thyroid cancer or a benign thyroid nodule (not recorded which). Some clones in this sample may be carry-over from other donors' samples. This chain links TRBV10-3 with TRBJ2-7, with TRBD1 identical over 8 bases. Input material: blood. The CDR3 loop is CAIEETGDGKFYEQYF. The CDR3 nucleotides read TGTGCCATCGAGGAGACAGGGGACGGGAAATTCTACGAGCAGTACTTC.